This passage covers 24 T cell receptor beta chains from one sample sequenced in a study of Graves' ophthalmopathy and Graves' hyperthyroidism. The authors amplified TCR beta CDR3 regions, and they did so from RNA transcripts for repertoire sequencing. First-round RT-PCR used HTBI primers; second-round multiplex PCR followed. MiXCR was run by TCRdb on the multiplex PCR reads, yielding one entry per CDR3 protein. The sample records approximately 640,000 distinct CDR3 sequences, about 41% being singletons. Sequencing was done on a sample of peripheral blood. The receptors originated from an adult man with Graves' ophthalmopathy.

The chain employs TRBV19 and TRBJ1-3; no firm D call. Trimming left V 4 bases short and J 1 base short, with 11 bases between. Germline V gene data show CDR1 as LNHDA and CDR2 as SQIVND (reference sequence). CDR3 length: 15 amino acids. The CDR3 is CASSTLGVSGNTIYF. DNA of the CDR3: TGTGCCAGTAGTACTCTTGGGGTGTCTGGAAACACCATATATTTT.

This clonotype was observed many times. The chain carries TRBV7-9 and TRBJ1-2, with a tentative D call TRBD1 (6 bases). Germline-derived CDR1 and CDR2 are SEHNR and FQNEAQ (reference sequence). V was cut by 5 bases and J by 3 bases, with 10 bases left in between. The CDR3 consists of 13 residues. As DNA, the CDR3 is TGTGCCAGCAGCCTACAGGGCGACTATGGCTACACCTTC. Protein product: CASSLQGDYGYTF.

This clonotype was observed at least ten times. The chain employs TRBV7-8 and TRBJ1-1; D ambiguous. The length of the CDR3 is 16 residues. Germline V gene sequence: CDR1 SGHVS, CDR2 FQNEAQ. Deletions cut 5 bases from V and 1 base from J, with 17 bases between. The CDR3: CASSRSKAGENTEAFF. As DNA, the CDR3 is TGTGCCAGCAGCCGTTCCAAGGCAGGCGAGAACACTGAAGCTTTCTTT.

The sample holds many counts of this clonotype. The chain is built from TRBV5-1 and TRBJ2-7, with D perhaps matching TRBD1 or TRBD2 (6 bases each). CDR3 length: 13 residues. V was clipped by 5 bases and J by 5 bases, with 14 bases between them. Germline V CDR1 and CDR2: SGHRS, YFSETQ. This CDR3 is CASSFRGLNEQYF. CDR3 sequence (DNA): TGCGCCAGCAGTTTCCGGGGGCTGAACGAGCAGTACTTC.

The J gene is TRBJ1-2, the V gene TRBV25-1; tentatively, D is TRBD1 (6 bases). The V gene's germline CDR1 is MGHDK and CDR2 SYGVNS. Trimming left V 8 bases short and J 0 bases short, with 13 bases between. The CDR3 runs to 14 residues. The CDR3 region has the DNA TGTGCCAGCTCAGCGGGGACAACTAACTATGGCTACACCTTC. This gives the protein CASSAGTTNYGYTF.

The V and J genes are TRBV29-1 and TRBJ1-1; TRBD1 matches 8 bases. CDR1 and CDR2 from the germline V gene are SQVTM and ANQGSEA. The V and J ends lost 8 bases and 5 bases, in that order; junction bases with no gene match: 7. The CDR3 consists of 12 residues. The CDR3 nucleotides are TGCAGCATCGACAGGGGTGAAACTGAAGCTTTCTTT. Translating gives CSIDRGETEAFF.

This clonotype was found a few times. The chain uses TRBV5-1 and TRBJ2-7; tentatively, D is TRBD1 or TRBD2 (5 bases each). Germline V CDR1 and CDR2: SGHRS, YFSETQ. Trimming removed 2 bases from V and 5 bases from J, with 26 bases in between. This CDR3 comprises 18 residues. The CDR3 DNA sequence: TGCGCCAGCAGCTTTGGGCTTGGGGGTCCGGAGACTGTTAACGAGCAGTACTTC. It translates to CASSFGLGGPETVNEQYF.

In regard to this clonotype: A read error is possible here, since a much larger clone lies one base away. The DNA for the CDR3 is TGTGCCAGCAGCCAAGTCTACGAGCAGTACTTC. Its translation: CASSQVYEQYF. The chain recombines TRBV3-1 with TRBJ2-7; D ambiguous. Deletions cut 1 base from V and 3 bases from J, with 1 base between. Germline V gives CDR1 LGHDT, CDR2 YNNKEL (reference sequence). The CDR3 spans 11 residues.

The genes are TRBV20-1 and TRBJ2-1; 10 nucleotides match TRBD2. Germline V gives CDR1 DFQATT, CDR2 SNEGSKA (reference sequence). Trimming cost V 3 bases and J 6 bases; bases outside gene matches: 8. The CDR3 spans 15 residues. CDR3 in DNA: TGCAGTGCTAGTAAGACAGCGGGAGGGGGCAATGAGCAGTTCTTC. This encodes CSASKTAGGGNEQFF.

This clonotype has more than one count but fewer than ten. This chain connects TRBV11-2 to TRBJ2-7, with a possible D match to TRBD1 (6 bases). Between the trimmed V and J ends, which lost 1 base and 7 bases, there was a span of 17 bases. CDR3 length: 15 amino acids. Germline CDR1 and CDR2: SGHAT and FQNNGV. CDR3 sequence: CASSLGDNPLGEQYF. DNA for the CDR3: TGTGCCAGCAGCTTAGGGGACAACCCCCTGGGGGAGCAGTACTTC.

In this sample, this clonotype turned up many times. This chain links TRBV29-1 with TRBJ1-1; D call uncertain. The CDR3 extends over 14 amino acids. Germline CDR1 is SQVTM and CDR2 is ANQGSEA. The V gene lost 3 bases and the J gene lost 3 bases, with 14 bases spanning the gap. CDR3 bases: TGCAGCGTTGAGTGGGTCTGGGCCGACACTGAAGCTTTCTTT. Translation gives CSVEWVWADTEAFF.

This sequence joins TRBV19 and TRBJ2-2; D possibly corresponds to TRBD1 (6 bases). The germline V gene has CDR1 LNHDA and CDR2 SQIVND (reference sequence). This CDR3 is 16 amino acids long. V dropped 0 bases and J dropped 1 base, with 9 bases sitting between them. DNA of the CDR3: TGTGCCAGTAGTATAGACCCCAGGGGGAACACCGGGGAGCTGTTTTTT. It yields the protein CASSIDPRGNTGELFF.

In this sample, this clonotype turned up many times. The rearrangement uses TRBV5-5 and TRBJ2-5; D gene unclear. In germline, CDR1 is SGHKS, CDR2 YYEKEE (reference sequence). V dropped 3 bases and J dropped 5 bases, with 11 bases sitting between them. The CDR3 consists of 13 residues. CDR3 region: CASSSLRVETQYF. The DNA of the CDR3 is TGTGCCAGCAGCTCCCTTCGCGTGGAGACCCAGTACTTC.

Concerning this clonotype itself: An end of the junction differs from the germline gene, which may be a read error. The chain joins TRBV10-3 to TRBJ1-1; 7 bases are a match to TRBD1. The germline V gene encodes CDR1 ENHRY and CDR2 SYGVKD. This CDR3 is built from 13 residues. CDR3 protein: CASSGGQVDEAFF. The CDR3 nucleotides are TGTGCCAGCAGTGGAGGACAGGTGGATGAAGCTTTCTTT.

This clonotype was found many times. The CDR3 protein is CSARGTSNEKLFF. CDR3 coding DNA: TGCAGTGCCAGGGGGACTTCTAATGAAAAACTGTTTTTT. This chain joins TRBV20-1 and TRBJ1-4; 7 positions match TRBD1. Germline V gene lookup returns CDR1 DFQATT and CDR2 SNEGSKA (reference sequence). After removal of 6 bases from V and 3 bases from J, the junction contained 4 bases not matched to a gene. The CDR3 spans 13 residues.

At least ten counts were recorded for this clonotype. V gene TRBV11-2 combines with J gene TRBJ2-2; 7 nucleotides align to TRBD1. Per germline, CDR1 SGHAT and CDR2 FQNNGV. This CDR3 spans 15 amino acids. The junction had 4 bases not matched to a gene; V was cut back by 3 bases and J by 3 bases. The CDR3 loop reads CASSFGTVDTGELFF. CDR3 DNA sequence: TGTGCCAGCAGCTTTGGGACAGTTGACACCGGGGAGCTGTTTTTT.

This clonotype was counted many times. This CDR3 reads CASSLARTGTGYTF. The CDR3 DNA is TGTGCCAGCAGCTTAGCGCGCACAGGGACTGGCTACACCTTC. V gene TRBV7-9 combines with J gene TRBJ1-2; possibly TRBD1 for D (6 bases). Trimming took 0 bases from V and 7 from J, leaving 12 bases between them. Germline V gives CDR1 SEHNR, CDR2 FQNEAQ (reference sequence). This CDR3 is built from 14 residues.

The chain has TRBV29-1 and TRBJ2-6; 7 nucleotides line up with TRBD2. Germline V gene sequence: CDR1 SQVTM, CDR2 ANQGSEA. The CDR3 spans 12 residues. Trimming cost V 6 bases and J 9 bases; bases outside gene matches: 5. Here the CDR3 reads CSVLGRDNVLTF. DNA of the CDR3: TGCAGCGTCTTGGGGAGGGACAACGTCCTGACTTTC. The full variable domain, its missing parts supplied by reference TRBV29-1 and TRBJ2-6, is SAVISQKPSRDICQRGTSLTIQCQVDSQVTMMFWYRQQPGQSLTLIATANQGSEATYESGFVIDKFPISRPNLTFSTLTVSNMSPEDSSIYLCSVLGRDNVLTFGAGSRLTVL.

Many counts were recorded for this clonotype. This CDR3 is CASSNRGVDQPQHF. As DNA, the CDR3 is TGTGCCAGTAGTAACAGGGGGGTAGATCAGCCCCAGCATTTT. The rearrangement joins TRBV19 to TRBJ1-5, with 8 nucleotides matching TRBD1. CDR1 is LNHDA, CDR2 SQIVND, per germline (reference sequence). With 4 bases clipped from V and 5 bases from J, the junction kept 4 bases outside the gene matches. This CDR3 is 14 amino acids long.

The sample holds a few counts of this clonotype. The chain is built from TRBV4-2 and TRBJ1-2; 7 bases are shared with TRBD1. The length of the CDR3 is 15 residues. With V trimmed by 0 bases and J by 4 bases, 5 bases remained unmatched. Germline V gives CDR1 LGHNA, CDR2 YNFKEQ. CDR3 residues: CASSQDDRDFYGYTF. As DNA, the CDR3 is TGTGCCAGCAGCCAAGACGACAGGGACTTCTATGGCTACACCTTC.

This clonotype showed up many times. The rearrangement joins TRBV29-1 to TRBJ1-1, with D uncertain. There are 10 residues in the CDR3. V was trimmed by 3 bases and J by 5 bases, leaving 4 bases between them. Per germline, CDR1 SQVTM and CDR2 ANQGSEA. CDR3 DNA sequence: TGCAGCGTTGATGGAACTGAAGCTTTCTTT. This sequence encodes CSVDGTEAFF.

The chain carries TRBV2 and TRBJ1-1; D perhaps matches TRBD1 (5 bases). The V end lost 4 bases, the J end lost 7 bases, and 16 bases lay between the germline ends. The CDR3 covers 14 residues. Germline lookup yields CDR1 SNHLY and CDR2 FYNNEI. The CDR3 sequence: CASSGARGVGEAFF. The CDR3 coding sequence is TGTGCCAGCAGTGGGGCCCGGGGGGTGGGTGAAGCTTTCTTT.

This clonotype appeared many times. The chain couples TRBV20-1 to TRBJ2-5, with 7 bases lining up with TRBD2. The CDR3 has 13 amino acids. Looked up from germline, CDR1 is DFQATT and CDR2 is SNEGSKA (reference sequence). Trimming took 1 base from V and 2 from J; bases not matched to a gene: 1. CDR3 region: CSARVGGQETQYF. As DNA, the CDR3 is TGCAGTGCTAGAGTGGGAGGGCAAGAGACCCAGTACTTC.

The CDR3 bases are TGCAGCGTTAGGACAGGGGATAACGTCCTGACTTTC. Translating gives CSVRTGDNVLTF. This chain links TRBV29-1 with TRBJ2-6, with TRBD1 matching over 9 bases. Per germline, CDR1 SQVTM and CDR2 ANQGSEA. V lost 5 bases, J lost 10 bases, and 3 bases stayed unmatched. The CDR3 is 12 amino acids.